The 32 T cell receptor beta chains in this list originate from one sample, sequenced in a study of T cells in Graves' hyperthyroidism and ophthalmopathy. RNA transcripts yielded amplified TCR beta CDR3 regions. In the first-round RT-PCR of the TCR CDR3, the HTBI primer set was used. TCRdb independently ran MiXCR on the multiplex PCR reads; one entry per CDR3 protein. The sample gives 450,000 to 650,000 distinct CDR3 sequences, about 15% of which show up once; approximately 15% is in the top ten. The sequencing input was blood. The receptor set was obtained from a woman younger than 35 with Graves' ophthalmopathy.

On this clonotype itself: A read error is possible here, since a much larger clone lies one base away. CDR3 residues: CAINLAGGLDEQYF. The CDR3 coding sequence is TGTGCCATCAACCTAGCGGGGGGGCTGGACGAGCAGTACTTC. The chain is built from TRBV6-2 or TRBV6-3 and TRBJ2-7, with 12 bases that match TRBD2. The CDR3 totals 14 residues. With 10 bases clipped from V and 5 bases from J, the junction kept 9 bases outside the gene matches. Germline assignment: CDR1 MNHEY and CDR2 SVGEGT.

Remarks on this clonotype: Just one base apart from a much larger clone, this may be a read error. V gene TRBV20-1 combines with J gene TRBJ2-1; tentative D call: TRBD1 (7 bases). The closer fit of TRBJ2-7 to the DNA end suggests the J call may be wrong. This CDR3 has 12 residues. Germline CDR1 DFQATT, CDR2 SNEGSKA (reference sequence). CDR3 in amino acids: CSAGGTENEQYF. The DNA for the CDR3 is TGCAGTGCAGGAGGGACAGAGAATGAGCAGTACTTC.

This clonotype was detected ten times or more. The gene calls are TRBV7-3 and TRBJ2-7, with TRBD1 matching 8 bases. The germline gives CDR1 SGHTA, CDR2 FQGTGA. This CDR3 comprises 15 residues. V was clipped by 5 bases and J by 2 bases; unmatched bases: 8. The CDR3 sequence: CASSQGTGGPYEQYF. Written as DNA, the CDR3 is TGTGCCAGCAGCCAAGGGACAGGAGGACCCTACGAGCAGTACTTC. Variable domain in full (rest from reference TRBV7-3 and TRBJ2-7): GAGVSQTPSNKVTEKGKYVELRCDPISGHTALYWYRQSLGQGPEFLIYFQGTGAADDSGLPNDRFFAVRPEGSVSTLKIQRTERGDSAVYLCASSQGTGGPYEQYFGPGTRLTVT.

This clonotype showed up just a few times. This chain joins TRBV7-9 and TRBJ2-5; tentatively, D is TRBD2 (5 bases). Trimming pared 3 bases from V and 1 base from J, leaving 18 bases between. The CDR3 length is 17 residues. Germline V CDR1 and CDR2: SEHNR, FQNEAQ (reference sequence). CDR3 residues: CASSFLGKREPQETQYF. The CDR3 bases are TGTGCCAGCAGCTTTCTAGGAAAGAGGGAGCCCCAAGAGACCCAGTACTTC.

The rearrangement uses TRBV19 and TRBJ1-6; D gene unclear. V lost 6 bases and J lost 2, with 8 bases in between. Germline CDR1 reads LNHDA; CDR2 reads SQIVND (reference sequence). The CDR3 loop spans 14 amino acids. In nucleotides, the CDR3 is TGTGCCAGTAGCCAGACACCCTATAATTCACCCCTCCACTTT. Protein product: CASSQTPYNSPLHF.

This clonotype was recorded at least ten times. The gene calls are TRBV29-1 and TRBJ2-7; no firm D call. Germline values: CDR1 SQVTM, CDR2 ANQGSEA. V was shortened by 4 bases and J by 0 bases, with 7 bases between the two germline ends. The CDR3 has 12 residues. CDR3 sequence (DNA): TGCAGCGTTGGTATCTCCTCCTACGAGCAGTACTTC. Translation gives CSVGISSYEQYF.

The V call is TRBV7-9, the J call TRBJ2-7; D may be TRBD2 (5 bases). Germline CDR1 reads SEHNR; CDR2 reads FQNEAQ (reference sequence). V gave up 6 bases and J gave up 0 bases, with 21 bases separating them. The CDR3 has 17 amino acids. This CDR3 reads CASSPPIYGISSYEQYF. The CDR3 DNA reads TGTGCCAGCAGTCCCCCCATTTACGGGATCAGCTCCTACGAGCAGTACTTC.

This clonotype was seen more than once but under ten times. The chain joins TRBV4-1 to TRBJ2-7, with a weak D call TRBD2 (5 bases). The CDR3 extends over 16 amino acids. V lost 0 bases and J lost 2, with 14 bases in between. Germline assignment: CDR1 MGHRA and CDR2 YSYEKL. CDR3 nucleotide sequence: TGCGCCAGCAGCCAAGATAAAATGGGGAGACCCTACGAGCAGTACGTC. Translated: CASSQDKMGRPYEQYV.

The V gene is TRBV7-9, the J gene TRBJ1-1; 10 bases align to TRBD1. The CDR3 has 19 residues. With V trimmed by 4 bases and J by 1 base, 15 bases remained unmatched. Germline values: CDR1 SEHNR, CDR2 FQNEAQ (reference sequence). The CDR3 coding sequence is TGTGCCAGCAGCTCCGTTGAGGGACAGGGGCTCTTTTGGAACACTGAAGCTTTCTTT. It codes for CASSSVEGQGLFWNTEAFF.

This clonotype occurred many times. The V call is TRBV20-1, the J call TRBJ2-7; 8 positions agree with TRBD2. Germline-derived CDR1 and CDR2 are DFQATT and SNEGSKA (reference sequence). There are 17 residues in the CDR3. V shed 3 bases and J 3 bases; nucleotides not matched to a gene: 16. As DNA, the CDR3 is TGCAGTGCTAGGGAACTAGCGGATGCCTCTATGATCTACGAGCAGTACTTC. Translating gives CSARELADASMIYEQYF.

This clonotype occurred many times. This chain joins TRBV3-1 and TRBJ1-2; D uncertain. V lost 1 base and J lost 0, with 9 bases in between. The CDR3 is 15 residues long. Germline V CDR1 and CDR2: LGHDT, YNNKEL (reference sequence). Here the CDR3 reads CASSQARRTNYGYTF. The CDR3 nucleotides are TGTGCCAGCAGCCAAGCCCGGAGGACTAACTATGGCTACACCTTC.

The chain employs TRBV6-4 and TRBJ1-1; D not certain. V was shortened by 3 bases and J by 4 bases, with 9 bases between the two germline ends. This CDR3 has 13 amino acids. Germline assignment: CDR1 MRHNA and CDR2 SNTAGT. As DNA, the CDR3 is TGTGCCAGCAGTGAGAGGGTATCCACTGAAGCTTTCTTT. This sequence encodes CASSERVSTEAFF.

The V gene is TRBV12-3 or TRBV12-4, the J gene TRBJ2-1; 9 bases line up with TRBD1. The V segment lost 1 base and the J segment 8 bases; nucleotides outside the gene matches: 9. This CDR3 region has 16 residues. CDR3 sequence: CASSLEGGRTGDEQFF. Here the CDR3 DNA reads TGTGCCAGCAGTTTAGAGGGGGGGAGGACAGGGGATGAGCAGTTCTTC.

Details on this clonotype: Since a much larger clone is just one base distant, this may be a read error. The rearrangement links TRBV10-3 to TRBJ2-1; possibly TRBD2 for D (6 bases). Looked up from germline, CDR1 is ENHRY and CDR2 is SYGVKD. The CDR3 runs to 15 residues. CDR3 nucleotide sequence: TGTCCCTCATCCCTGGGGGGAGATTCGTACAATGAGCAGTTCTTC. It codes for CPSSLGGDSYNEQFF.

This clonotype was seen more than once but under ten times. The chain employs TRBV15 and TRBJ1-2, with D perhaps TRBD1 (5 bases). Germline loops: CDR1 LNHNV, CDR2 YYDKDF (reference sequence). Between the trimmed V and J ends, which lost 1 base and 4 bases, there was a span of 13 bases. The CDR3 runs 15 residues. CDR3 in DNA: TGTGCCACCAGCAGAGCTCGGGGGTTGGTCTATGGCTACACCTTC. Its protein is CATSRARGLVYGYTF.

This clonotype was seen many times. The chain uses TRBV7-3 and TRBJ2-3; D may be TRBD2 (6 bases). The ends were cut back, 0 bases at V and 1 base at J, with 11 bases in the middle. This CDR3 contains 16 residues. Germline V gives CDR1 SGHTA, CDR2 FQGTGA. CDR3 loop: CASSLTMASGTDTQYF. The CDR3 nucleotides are TGTGCCAGCAGCTTAACGATGGCTAGCGGCACAGATACGCAGTATTTT. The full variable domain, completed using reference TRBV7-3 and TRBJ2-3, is GAGVSQTPSNKVTEKGKYVELRCDPISGHTALYWYRQSLGQGPEFLIYFQGTGAADDSGLPNDRFFAVRPEGSVSTLKIQRTERGDSAVYLCASSLTMASGTDTQYFGPGTRLTVL.

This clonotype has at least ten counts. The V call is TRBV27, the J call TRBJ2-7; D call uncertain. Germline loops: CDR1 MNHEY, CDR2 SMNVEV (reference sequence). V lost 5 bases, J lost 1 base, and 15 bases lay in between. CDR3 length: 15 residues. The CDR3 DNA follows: TGTGCCAGCAGTCCCTCAGGTTCAGCTTCCTACGAGCAGTACTTC. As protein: CASSPSGSASYEQYF.

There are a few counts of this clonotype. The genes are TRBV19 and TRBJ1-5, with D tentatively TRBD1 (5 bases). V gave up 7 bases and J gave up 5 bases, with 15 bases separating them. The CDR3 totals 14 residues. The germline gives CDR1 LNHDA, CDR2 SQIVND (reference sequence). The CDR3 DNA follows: TGTGCCAGTACCGATGGGGCAGGCCATCAGCCCCAGCATTTT. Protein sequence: CASTDGAGHQPQHF.

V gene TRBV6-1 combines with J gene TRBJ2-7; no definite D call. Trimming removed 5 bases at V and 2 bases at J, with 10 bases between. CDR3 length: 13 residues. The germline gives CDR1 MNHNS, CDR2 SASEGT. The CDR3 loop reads CASSQYATYEQYF. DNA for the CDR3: TGTGCCAGCAGTCAGTATGCCACCTACGAGCAGTACTTC.

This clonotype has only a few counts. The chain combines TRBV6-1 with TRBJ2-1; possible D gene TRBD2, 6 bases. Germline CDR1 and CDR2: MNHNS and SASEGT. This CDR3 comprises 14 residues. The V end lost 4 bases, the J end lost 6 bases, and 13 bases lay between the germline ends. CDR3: CASSAGGESNEQFF. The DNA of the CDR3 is TGTGCCAGCAGTGCTGGCGGGGAGTCCAATGAGCAGTTCTTC.

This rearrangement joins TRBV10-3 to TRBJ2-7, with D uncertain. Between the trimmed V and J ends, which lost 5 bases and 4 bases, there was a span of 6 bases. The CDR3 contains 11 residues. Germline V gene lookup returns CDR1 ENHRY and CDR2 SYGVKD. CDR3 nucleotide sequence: TGTGCCATCAGTTCCGAATACGAGCAGTACTTC. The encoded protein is CAISSEYEQYF.

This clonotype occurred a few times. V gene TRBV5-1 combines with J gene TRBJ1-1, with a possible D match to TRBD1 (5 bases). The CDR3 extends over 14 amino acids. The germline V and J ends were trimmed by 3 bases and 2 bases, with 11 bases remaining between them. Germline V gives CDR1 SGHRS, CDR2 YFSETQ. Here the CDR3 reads CASSWGGTNTEAFF. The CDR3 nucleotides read TGCGCCAGCAGCTGGGGGGGGACTAACACTGAAGCTTTCTTT.

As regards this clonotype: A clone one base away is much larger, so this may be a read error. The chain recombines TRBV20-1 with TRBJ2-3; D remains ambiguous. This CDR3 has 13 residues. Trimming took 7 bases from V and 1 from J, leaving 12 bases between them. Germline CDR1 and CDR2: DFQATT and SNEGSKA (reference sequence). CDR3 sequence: CSVTPGGTDTQYF. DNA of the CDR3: TGCAGTGTTACCCCGGGCGGCACAGATACGCAGTATTTT.

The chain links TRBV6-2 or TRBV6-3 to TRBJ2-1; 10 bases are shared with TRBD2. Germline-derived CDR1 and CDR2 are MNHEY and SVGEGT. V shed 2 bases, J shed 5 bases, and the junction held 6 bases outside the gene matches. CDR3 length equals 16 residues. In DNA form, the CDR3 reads TGTGCCAGCAGTTACCCGACTAGCGGGCCTCACAATGAGCAGTTCTTC. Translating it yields CASSYPTSGPHNEQFF.

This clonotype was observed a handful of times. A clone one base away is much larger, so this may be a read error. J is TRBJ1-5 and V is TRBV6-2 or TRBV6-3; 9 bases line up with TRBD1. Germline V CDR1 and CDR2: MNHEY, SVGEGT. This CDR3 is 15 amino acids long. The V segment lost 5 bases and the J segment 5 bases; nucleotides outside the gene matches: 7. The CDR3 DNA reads TGTGCCAGCAGTAAGACAGGGGGTGTGGATCAGCCCCAGCATTTT. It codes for CASSKTGGVDQPQHF.

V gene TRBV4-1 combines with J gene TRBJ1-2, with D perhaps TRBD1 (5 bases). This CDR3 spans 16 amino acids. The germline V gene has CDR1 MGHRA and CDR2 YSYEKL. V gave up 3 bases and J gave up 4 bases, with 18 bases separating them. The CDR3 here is CASSQGPFEDFYGYTF. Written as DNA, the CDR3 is TGCGCCAGCAGCCAGGGGCCCTTCGAGGACTTCTATGGCTACACCTTC.

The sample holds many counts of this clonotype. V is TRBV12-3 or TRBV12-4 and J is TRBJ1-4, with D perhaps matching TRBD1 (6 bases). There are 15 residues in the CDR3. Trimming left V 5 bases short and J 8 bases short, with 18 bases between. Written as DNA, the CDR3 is TGTGCCAGCAGTCCCGGGACATCGCCGGAGGAAAAACTGTTTTTT. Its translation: CASSPGTSPEEKLFF.

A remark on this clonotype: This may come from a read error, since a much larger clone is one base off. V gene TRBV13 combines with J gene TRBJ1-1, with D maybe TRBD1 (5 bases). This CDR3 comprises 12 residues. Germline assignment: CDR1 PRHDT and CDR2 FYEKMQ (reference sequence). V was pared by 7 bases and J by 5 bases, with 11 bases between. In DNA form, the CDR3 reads TGTGCCAGCACTCAGGGAGGGACTGAAGCTTTCTTT. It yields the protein CASTQGGTEAFF.

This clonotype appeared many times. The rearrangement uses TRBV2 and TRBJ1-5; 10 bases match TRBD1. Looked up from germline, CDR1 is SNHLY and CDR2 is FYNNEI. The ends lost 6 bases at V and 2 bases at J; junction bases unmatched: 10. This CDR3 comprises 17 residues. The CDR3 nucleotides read TGTGCCAGCAGCAAAGAACAGACAGGGGGCGGCAATCAGCCCCAGCATTTT. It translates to CASSKEQTGGGNQPQHF.

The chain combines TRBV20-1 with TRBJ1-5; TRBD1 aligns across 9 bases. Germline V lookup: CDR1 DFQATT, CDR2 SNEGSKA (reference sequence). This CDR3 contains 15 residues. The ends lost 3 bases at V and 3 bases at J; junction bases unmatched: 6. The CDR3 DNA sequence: TGCAGTGCTAGTGGGGACAGGGCAAACAATCAGCCCCAGCATTTT. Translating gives CSASGDRANNQPQHF.

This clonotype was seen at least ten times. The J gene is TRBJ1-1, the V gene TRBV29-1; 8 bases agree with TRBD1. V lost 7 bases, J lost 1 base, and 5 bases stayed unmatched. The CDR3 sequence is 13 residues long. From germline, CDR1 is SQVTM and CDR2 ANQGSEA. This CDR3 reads CSGTTGANTEAFF. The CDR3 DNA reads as TGCAGCGGAACGACAGGGGCGAACACTGAAGCTTTCTTT.

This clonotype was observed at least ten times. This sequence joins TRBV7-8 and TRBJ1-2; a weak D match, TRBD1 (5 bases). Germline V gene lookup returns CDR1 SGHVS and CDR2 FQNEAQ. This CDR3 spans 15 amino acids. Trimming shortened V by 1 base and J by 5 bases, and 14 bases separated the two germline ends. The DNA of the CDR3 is TGTGCCAGCAGCTTAGGGGACTCCGGGGGGTATGGCTACACCTTC. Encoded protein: CASSLGDSGGYGYTF. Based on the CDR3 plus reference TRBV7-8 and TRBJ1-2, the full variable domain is GAGVSQSPRYKVAKRGQDVALRCDPISGHVSLFWYQQALGQGPEFLTYFQNEAQLDKSGLPSDRFFAERPEGSVSTLKIQRTQQEDSAVYLCASSLGDSGGYGYTFGSGTRLTVV.